This note documents a single T cell receptor (beta chain) sequence. In germline, CDR1 is MDHEN, CDR2 SYDVKM. V lost 5 bases to trimming and J lost 4 bases, with 17 bases between them. The CDR3 has 15 amino acids. The authors' processing: Estimated nucleated cell counts came from reference gene primer amplification. Profiled with immunoSEQ multiplex PCR; TCRdb holds only in-frame clones, not every one. V and J calls and clone size are as listed in that table; D and trimming were resolved from the DNA. Of about 490,000 clones in the sample, around 85% are singletons; the top ten hold approximately 2.9%. The data stem from a study of blood T cell repertoires in COVID-19. Whole-study context: Acute-phase and convalescent COVID-19 samples originated in the United States, Italy and Spain. PBMCs, B-cell-depleted T cells, or T cells were the source of the cDNA or gDNA that made up the material.

The TCR was taken from a human donor in a cohort sampled during active COVID-19. The sample taken for sequencing was peripheral blood. The chain links TRBV28 to TRBJ1-2; a possible D gene is TRBD1 (6 bases). In DNA, the CDR3 is TGTGCCAGCAGTCCGACCGGGACATCCACCTATGGCTACACCTTC. It yields the protein CASSPTGTSTYGYTF.